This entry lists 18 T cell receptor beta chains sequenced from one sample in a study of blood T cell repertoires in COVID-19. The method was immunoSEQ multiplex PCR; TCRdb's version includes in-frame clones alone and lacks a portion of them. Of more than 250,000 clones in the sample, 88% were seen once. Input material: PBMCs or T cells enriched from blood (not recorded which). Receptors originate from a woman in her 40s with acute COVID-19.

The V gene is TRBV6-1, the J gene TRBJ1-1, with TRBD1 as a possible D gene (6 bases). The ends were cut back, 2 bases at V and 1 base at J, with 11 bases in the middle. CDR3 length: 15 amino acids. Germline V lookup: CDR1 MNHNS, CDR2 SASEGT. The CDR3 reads CASSEWYRANTEAFF. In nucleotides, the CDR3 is TGTGCCAGCAGTGAATGGTACAGGGCGAACACTGAAGCTTTCTTT.

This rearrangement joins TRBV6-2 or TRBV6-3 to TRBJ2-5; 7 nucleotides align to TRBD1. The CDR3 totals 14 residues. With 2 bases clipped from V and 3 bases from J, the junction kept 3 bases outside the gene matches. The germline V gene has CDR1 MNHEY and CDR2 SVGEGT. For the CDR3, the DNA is TGTGCCAGCAGTTACAACAGGGGAGAAGAGACCCAGTACTTC. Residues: CASSYNRGEETQYF.

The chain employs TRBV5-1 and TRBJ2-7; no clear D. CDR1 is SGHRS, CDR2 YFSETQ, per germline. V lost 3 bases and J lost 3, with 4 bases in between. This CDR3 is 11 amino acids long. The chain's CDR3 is CASSSLYEQYF. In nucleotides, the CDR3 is TGCGCCAGCAGCTCCCTCTACGAGCAGTACTTC.

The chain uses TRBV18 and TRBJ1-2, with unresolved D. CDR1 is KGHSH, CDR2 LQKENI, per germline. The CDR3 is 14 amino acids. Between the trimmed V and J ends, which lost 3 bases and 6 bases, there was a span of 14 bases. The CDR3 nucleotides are TGTGCCAGCTCACCCCAGCGGGGATCGGATGGCTACACCTTC. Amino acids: CASSPQRGSDGYTF.

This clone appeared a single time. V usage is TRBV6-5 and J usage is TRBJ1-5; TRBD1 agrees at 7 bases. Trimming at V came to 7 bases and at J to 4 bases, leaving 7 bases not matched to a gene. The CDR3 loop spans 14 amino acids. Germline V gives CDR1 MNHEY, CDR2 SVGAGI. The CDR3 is CASTLGTANQPQHF. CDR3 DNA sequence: TGTGCCAGCACTCTAGGGACAGCGAATCAGCCCCAGCATTTT.

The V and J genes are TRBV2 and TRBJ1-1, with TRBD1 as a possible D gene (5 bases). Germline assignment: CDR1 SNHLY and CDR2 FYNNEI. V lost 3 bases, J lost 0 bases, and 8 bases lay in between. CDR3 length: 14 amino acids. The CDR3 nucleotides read TGTGCCAGCAGTGATAACAGGATGAACACTGAAGCTTTCTTT. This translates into CASSDNRMNTEAFF.

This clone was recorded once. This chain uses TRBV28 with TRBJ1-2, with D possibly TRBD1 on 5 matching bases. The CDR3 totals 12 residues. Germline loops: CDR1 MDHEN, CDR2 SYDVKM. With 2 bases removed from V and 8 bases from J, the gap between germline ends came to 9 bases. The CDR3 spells CASSLGTRGYTF. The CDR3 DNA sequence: TGTGCCAGCAGTTTAGGGACTAGGGGCTACACCTTC.

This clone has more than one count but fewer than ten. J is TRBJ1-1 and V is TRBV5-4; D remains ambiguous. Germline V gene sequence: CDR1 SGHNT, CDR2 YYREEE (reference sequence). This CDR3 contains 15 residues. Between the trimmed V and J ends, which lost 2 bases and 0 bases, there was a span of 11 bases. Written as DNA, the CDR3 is TGTGCCAGCAGCTTAATGGCAGGAATGAACACTGAAGCTTTCTTT. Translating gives CASSLMAGMNTEAFF.

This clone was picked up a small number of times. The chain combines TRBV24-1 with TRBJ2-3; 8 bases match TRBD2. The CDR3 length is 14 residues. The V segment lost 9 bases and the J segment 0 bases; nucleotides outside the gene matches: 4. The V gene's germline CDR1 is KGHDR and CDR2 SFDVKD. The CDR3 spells CATSGRASTDTQYF. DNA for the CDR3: TGTGCCACCTCCGGGAGGGCTAGCACAGATACGCAGTATTTT.

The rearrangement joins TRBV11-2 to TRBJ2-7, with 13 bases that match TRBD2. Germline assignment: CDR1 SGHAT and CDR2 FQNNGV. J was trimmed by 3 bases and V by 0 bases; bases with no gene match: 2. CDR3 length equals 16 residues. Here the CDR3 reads CASSLELAGGDYEQYV. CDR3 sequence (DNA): TGTGCCAGCAGCTTAGAACTAGCGGGGGGGGACTACGAGCAGTACGTC.

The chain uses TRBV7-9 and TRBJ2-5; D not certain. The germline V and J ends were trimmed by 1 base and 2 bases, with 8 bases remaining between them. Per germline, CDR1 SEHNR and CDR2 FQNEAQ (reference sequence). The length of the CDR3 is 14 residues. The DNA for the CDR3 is TGTGCCAGCAGCTTAGTCGTAGAGCAAGAGACCCAGTACTTC. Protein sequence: CASSLVVEQETQYF.

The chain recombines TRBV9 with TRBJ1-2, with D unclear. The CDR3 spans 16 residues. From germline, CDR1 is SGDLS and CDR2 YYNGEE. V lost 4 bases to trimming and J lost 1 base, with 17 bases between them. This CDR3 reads CASSPTPPGVNYGYTF. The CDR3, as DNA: TGTGCCAGCAGCCCGACCCCACCGGGAGTTAACTATGGCTACACCTTC.

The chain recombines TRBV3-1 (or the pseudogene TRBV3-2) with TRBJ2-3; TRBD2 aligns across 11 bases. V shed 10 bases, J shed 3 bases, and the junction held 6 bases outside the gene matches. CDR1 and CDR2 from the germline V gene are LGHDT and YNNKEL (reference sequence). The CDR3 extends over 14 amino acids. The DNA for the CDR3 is TGTGCCACGACTAGCGGGATAGGAACAGATACGCAGTATTTT. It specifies CATTSGIGTDTQYF.

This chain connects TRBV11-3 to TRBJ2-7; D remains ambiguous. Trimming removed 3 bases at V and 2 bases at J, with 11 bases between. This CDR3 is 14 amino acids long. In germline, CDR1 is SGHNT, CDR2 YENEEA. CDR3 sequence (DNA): TGTGCCAGCAGCTTCTCGAGTAAGCCCTACGAGCAGTACGTC. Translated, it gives CASSFSSKPYEQYV.

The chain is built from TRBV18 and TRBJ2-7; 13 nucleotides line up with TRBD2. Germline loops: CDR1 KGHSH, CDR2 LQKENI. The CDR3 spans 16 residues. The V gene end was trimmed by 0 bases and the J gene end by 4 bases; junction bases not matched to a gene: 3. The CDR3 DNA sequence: TGTGCCAGCTCACCACCAGGACTAGCGGGAGCGTACGAGCAGTACTTC. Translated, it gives CASSPPGLAGAYEQYF.

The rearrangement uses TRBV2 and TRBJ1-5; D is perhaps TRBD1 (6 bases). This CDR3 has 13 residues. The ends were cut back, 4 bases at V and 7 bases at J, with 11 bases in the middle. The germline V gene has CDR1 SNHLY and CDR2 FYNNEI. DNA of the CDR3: TGTGCCAGCAGTGTAACAGGGAGCCAGCCCCAGCATTTT. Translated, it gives CASSVTGSQPQHF.

CDR3 in DNA: TGTGCCAGCAGTTTCACTGACACTGCCGGCTACACCTTC. Protein sequence: CASSFTDTAGYTF. This chain joins TRBV28 and TRBJ1-2, with D uncertain. This CDR3 region has 13 residues. With 3 bases removed from V and 8 bases from J, the gap between germline ends came to 13 bases. Germline V lookup: CDR1 MDHEN, CDR2 SYDVKM.

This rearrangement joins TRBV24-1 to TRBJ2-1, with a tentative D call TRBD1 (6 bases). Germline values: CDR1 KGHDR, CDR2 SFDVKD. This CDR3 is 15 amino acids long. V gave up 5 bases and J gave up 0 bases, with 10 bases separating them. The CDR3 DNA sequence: TGTGCCACCAGTGTGGGCAGGGGCTCCTACAATGAGCAGTTCTTC. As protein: CATSVGRGSYNEQFF.